Given below is one T cell receptor beta chain in context. This receptor's antigen is unknown. One end of the junction does not line up with germline, which may come from a read error. This entry is derived from a study of blood T cells in healthy people across ages (dated by TCRdb to about 2015). Regarding the study in general: In model experiments, roughly one uniquely barcoded TCR beta cDNA molecule per two T cells was captured by template switching. Age-related changes in TCR beta repertoire diversity were measured in the study by deep sequencing normalized with unique cDNA molecular identifiers. The donors were divided into four age groups: young (average roughly 15 years), middle-aged (approximately 39), aged (about 60) and long-lived (82). To avoid experimental bias, donors of different ages were spread randomly across the sequencing lanes. Two additional independent replicas of 1 million unique cDNA reads from the same blood draw were analyzed for two donors (one aged 18 to 29 and one aged 80 or older). The research as a whole found: Compared with the aged group, more naive CD4+ T cells, fewer expanded clones and increased TCR diversity were shown by the long-lived group, suggesting age selection. Observed TCR beta diversity correlated strongly with the percentage of naive T cells measured by flow cytometry. Because the CMV infection status of the donors was unknown, age-related changes in expanded clonotypes may potentially have been confounded. As age increased, observed TCR beta diversity per million T cells dropped in a roughly linear way, and a significant reduction was already evident by age 40. Bulk unsorted PBMC profiling prevented conclusive comparison of naive and antigen-experienced compartments. Estimates of total diversity based on one million sequenced T cells were considered lower bounds and underestimates.

Library prep was done by 5' RACE. TCRdb lists the instrument as Illumina HiSeq 2500. A second PCR of about 6 to 12 cycles was run with a J-beta primer mix and a sample-barcoded 5' primer. A template-switch 5' adaptor carrying 12 random nucleotides introduced a unique molecular identifier onto each TCR beta cDNA molecule. Each sample yielded at least 3 million CDR3-containing paired-end reads. All of the RNA was converted into first-strand cDNA using the Mint cDNA synthesis kit, with a TRBC-specific oligonucleotide serving as the primer. Following uracil-DNA glycosylase treatment, all cDNA underwent a first 18-cycle PCR with the universal primers M1SS and BC2_uni_R. Under the source paper's analysis protocol: Normalization of each sample was performed by random selection of 1 million high-quality reads, each carrying a distinct molecular identifier. Instead of being binned into consensus sequences, reads that shared molecular identifiers were thrown out. CDR3 identification, clonotype clustering and error correction used MiTCR with a Q25 quality threshold and the strictest error-elimination algorithm. Lower-bound total TCR beta diversity was estimated with a nonparametric unseen species model using Euler transformation. TCRdb redid the processing of the public reads, applying fastp at Q25 and MiXCR, and retained in-frame beta chains. Rows matching on CDR3 protein sequence are summarized as one entry with the most common DNA and genes. It is TCRdb's table, rather than the study itself, that gives the V and J calls and clone size. The sample has around 670,000 distinct CDR3 sequences on record, about 30% of them singletons. Roughly 14% of the sample rests with the top ten.

The donors were 40 or so Caucasian individuals from Russia, aged roughly 6 to 100 years, who were systemically healthy. Each donor gave 8.5 to 10 milliliters of peripheral blood, collected into EDTA-treated Vacutainer tubes. PBMCs were isolated by Ficoll-Paque density-gradient centrifugation, with at least 6 million obtained per sample. Total RNA was extracted from PBMCs with Trizol reagent, with at least 5.5 micrograms obtained per sample. The percentages of naive CD45RAhigh/CD27high T cells were determined by flow cytometry on a PBMC aliquot from every donor. From its cysteine to its phenylalanine, the CDR3 spans 19 amino acids. The retained sequence is limited to the CDR3, 57 bases, with the frame set at the first base.

The rearranged chain carries TRBV12-3 or TRBV12-4 and TRBJ2-3, with 16 junctional bases fitting TRBD2. The TCR was taken from an elderly woman in good health. The sample comprised blood. The DNA is as follows: TGTGCCAGCAGTCCAGTGGGGACTAGCGGGGGGGTGAGCGCAGATGCGCAGTATTTT. This encodes CASSPVGTSGGVSADAQYF.